This TCR beta chain originates from a study of CXCR3-negative and CXCR3-positive naive CD8 T cells (dated by TCRdb to between 2018 and 2021). Turning to the overall study: In total, some 130 million TRB reads were obtained, corresponding to roughly 1.5 +/- 0.3 million reads per library. Diversity and physicochemical repertoire analyses covered over 10 donors pooled from two independent experiments. Naive subsets from roughly 5 donors and memory cells from 3 donors were included in the TRBV-TRBJ cluster analysis. Overall study outcomes, separate from this receptor: Freshly isolated PBMCs were used for most assays because CXCR3 expression partially decreased after cryopreservation. Compared with CXCR3-negative naive cells, CXCR3-positive naive cells had TRB CDR3s with higher hydrophobicity (lower Kidera factor 4), lower energy, and higher strength and volume indices. Similar TRBV-TRBJ usage was shown by naive CXCR3-negative and CXCR3-positive cells from the same donor, whereas distinct patterns were shown by memory cells. Comparably high repertoire diversity was found in both naive subsets, whereas much lower repertoire diversity was found in memory CD8+ T cells. Surface CD5, linked to self-reactivity in mice, was comparable between naive subsets; TCR interaction strength was therefore also inferred from TRB CDR3 physicochemical properties.

Each CD8+ T cell subset was flow-sorted in triplicate, with some 300,000 cells per subset placed directly into RLT lysis buffer. Naive CD8+ T cells were defined stringently as CD45RO-CCR7+CD27+CD95- to exclude memory contaminants. Using standard density gradient centrifugation, peripheral blood mononuclear cells were isolated from buffy coats. Naive CXCR3-negative and CXCR3-positive CD8+ T cells were flow-sorted on a FACSAria III. An RNeasy Mini Kit was used to extract total RNA from the sorted cells. To note about this clonotype: No cognate antigen has been identified for it.

The listed sequencing device is NextSeq 550. The Human TCR Profiling Kit (MiLaboratory) was used to make UMI-labeled 5' RACE TRB cDNA libraries. cDNA synthesis used the entire amount of extracted RNA, and PCR amplification then used the entire amount of cDNA produced. Libraries were prepared in parallel with an identical number of PCR cycles. On the authors' methods: MIGEC and MiXCR extracted about 57,000 +/- 9,900 unique UMI-labeled TRB cDNA molecules per library, requiring at least two reads per UMI. On average, each library contained 40,000 +/- 10,000 functional in-frame TRB CDR3 nucleotide clonotypes without stop codons. After downsampling to 5000 UMI-labeled TRB molecules per sample, diversity metrics such as normalized Shannon-Wiener and Chao1 were calculated in VDJtools. VDJtools was used to calculate clonotype-size-weighted physicochemical properties of the central five CDR3 residues, namely interaction energy, strength, volume and Kidera factor 4. TCRdb reprocessed the public reads and reports one entry per CDR3 protein sequence, without DNA. Clone size and V and J calls follow TCRdb, not the original study. This specimen's table enumerates around 160,000 distinct CDR3 sequences. The ten largest clones take up about 0.28% of the sample.

Inclusive of the bounding cysteine and phenylalanine, the CDR3 is 13 residues long. Only the protein is on record. CDR1 and CDR2 (LNHDA, SQIVND) derive from the germline V gene (reference sequence). The rearrangement combines TRBV19 with TRBJ2-3. This receptor was identified in a human donor in good health. Some clones in this sample may be carry-over from other donors' samples. Sequencing used naive CXCR3+ CD8+ T cells from blood. What the cell subset or site label conveys for this sample: CD45RO-CCR7+CD27+CD95- naive CD8+ T cells expressing CXCR3 (TNR3+). The CDR3 protein: CASRHSIADTQHF.